This is a list of T cell receptor beta chains from one sample in a study of T cell repertoires in cytomegalovirus infection. A single record per CDR3 protein comes from TCRdb applying MiXCR to the reads. The repertoire holds some 130,000 distinct CDR3 sequences, with approximately 30% as singletons. These receptors have no known antigen. The sample in question was CD8+ T cells from cultured PBMCs, obtained from culture after CMV antigen stimulation. The receptor source for this set is a human donor in good health (CMV status not recorded). Some clones in this sample may be carry-over from other donors' samples. Each CDR3 is given with its conserved first and last residue. The order of the fields is CDR3 length, V gene, J gene, D gene, clone size, CDR3 protein, CDR3 DNA. D genes are given only for firm matches. The size field is filled for only some rows; it gives once, few, many or a size class.

CDR3 length: 13; V gene: TRBV5-4; J gene: TRBJ1-2; D gene: TRBD1; clone size: few; CDR3 protein: CASTPDRVGGYTF; CDR3 DNA: TGTGCCAGCACCCCGGACAGGGTCGGCGGCTACACCTTC
CDR3 length: 16; V gene: TRBV4-2; J gene: TRBJ2-2; D gene: -; clone size: few; CDR3 protein: CASSQAWDINTGELFF; CDR3 DNA: TGTGCCAGCAGCCAAGCGTGGGACATAAACACCGGGGAGCTGTTTTTT
CDR3 length: 14; V gene: TRBV6-5; J gene: TRBJ2-3; D gene: -; clone size: -; CDR3 protein: CASSYGVGTDTQYF; CDR3 DNA: TGTGCCAGCAGTTACGGGGTAGGCACAGATACGCAGTATTTT
CDR3 length: 15; V gene: TRBV5-1; J gene: TRBJ1-1; D gene: TRBD1; clone size: few; CDR3 protein: CASSYQQGAGTEAFF; CDR3 DNA: TGCGCCAGCAGCTATCAACAGGGGGCAGGCACTGAAGCTTTCTTT
CDR3 length: 17; V gene: TRBV28; J gene: TRBJ1-1; D gene: TRBD1; clone size: many; CDR3 protein: CASSGYMTGTGNTEAFF; CDR3 DNA: TGTGCCAGCAGTGGGTATATGACAGGGACAGGGAACACTGAAGCTTTCTTT
CDR3 length: 18; V gene: TRBV28; J gene: TRBJ2-2; D gene: TRBD2; clone size: few; CDR3 protein: CASSLRTSGGAVSGELFF; CDR3 DNA: TGTGCCAGCAGTTTAAGGACTAGCGGGGGGGCCGTGTCCGGGGAGCTGTTTTTT
CDR3 length: 14; V gene: TRBV11-1; J gene: TRBJ2-7; D gene: TRBD1; clone size: few; CDR3 protein: CASSRRDRYYEQYF; CDR3 DNA: TGTGCCAGCAGCAGACGGGACAGGTACTACGAGCAGTACTTC
CDR3 length: 16; V gene: TRBV6-6; J gene: TRBJ2-1; D gene: TRBD2; clone size: -; CDR3 protein: CASTTGLGVKQDEQFF; CDR3 DNA: TGTGCCAGCACCACCGGACTAGGGGTAAAACAGGATGAGCAGTTCTTC
CDR3 length: 18; V gene: TRBV6-6; J gene: TRBJ2-3; D gene: -; clone size: many; CDR3 protein: CASLETPGTLIGTDTQYF; CDR3 DNA: TGTGCCAGCCTTGAGACCCCCGGGACCCTGATAGGCACAGATACGCAGTATTTT
CDR3 length: 15; V gene: TRBV12-3/TRBV12-4; J gene: TRBJ2-5; D gene: TRBD2; clone size: many; CDR3 protein: CASSLSPSGEETQYF; CDR3 DNA: TGTGCCAGCAGTCTCTCCCCTAGCGGAGAAGAGACCCAGTACTTC
CDR3 length: 13; V gene: TRBV7-3; J gene: TRBJ2-7; D gene: TRBD1; clone size: few; CDR3 protein: CASSPGTANEQYF; CDR3 DNA: TGTGCCAGCAGCCCTGGGACAGCCAACGAGCAGTACTTC
CDR3 length: 20; V gene: TRBV12-3/TRBV12-4; J gene: TRBJ1-1; D gene: TRBD1; clone size: few; CDR3 protein: CASSLSTYGRQQGDNTEAFF; CDR3 DNA: TGTGCCAGCAGTTTGTCGACGTACGGGAGACAACAGGGGGATAACACTGAAGCTTTCTTT
CDR3 length: 15; V gene: TRBV12-3/TRBV12-4; J gene: TRBJ1-1; D gene: -; clone size: -; CDR3 protein: CASSFTGSMNTEAFF; CDR3 DNA: TGTGCCAGCAGTTTCACAGGGTCCATGAACACTGAAGCTTTCTTT
CDR3 length: 16; V gene: TRBV4-2; J gene: TRBJ2-7; D gene: -; clone size: -; CDR3 protein: CASSQELGRGLNEQYF; CDR3 DNA: TGTGCCAGCAGCCAAGAATTGGGCAGGGGATTGAACGAGCAGTACTTC
CDR3 length: 15; V gene: TRBV12-3/TRBV12-4; J gene: TRBJ1-2; D gene: -; clone size: -; CDR3 protein: CASSYWGTPNYGYTF; CDR3 DNA: TGTGCCAGCAGTTACTGGGGGACACCTAACTATGGCTACACCTTC
CDR3 length: 13; V gene: TRBV7-9; J gene: TRBJ1-5; D gene: -; clone size: -; CDR3 protein: CVSSRTGNQPQHF; CDR3 DNA: TGTGTCAGCTCAAGGACGGGCAATCAGCCCCAGCATTTT
CDR3 length: 19; V gene: TRBV24-1; J gene: TRBJ1-4; D gene: TRBD1; clone size: -; CDR3 protein: CATSDPQDRGPVHNEKLFF; CDR3 DNA: TGTGCCACCAGTGATCCGCAAGACAGGGGGCCGGTACACAATGAAAAACTGTTTTTT
CDR3 length: 13; V gene: TRBV5-4; J gene: TRBJ1-5; D gene: -; clone size: once; CDR3 protein: CASSLEGEEPQHF; CDR3 DNA: TGTGCCAGCAGCTTGGAAGGGGAGGAGCCCCAGCATTTT
CDR3 length: 13; V gene: TRBV27; J gene: TRBJ1-2; D gene: -; clone size: -; CDR3 protein: CASMGGASYGYTF; CDR3 DNA: TGTGCCAGCATGGGAGGGGCGAGCTATGGCTACACCTTC
CDR3 length: 14; V gene: TRBV19; J gene: TRBJ2-7; D gene: TRBD1; clone size: -; CDR3 protein: CASSPRDRVDEQYF; CDR3 DNA: TGTGCCAGTAGTCCACGGGACAGGGTCGACGAGCAGTACTTC
CDR3 length: 13; V gene: TRBV7-3; J gene: TRBJ2-1; D gene: TRBD1; clone size: few; CDR3 protein: CASSIYRGREQFF; CDR3 DNA: TGTGCCAGCAGCATATACAGGGGCCGTGAGCAGTTCTTC
CDR3 length: 16; V gene: TRBV9; J gene: TRBJ2-2; D gene: -; clone size: -; CDR3 protein: CASTSMGQGETGELFF; CDR3 DNA: TGTGCCAGCACCTCTATGGGGCAGGGAGAAACCGGGGAGCTGTTTTTT
CDR3 length: 17; V gene: TRBV6-6; J gene: TRBJ2-5; D gene: TRBD1; clone size: few; CDR3 protein: CASSYSWTGTGQETQYF; CDR3 DNA: TGTGCCAGCAGTTACTCGTGGACAGGGACCGGCCAAGAGACCCAGTACTTC
CDR3 length: 13; V gene: TRBV5-4; J gene: TRBJ1-1; D gene: -; clone size: -; CDR3 protein: CASSLQGTGEAFF; CDR3 DNA: TGTGCCAGCAGCTTGCAGGGAACTGGAGAAGCTTTCTTT
CDR3 length: 14; V gene: TRBV27; J gene: TRBJ2-5; D gene: TRBD1; clone size: -; CDR3 protein: CASSPRGRQETQYF; CDR3 DNA: TGTGCCAGCAGCCCCAGGGGGCGCCAAGAGACCCAGTACTTC
CDR3 length: 15; V gene: TRBV7-6; J gene: TRBJ2-1; D gene: -; clone size: -; CDR3 protein: CASSPSGYSYNEQFF; CDR3 DNA: TGTGCCAGCAGCCCAAGTGGGTACTCGTACAATGAGCAGTTCTTC
CDR3 length: 14; V gene: TRBV7-6; J gene: TRBJ2-2; D gene: TRBD1; clone size: few; CDR3 protein: CASSSGTGAGELFF; CDR3 DNA: TGTGCCAGCAGCTCGGGAACAGGGGCCGGGGAGCTGTTTTTT
CDR3 length: 13; V gene: TRBV7-2; J gene: TRBJ2-7; D gene: -; clone size: few; CDR3 protein: CASSLWASYEQYF; CDR3 DNA: TGTGCCAGCAGCTTATGGGCGAGCTACGAGCAGTACTTC
CDR3 length: 15; V gene: TRBV12-3/TRBV12-4; J gene: TRBJ2-1; D gene: -; clone size: few; CDR3 protein: CASSLVGPSGNEQFF; CDR3 DNA: TGTGCCAGCAGTTTAGTAGGCCCGAGCGGCAATGAGCAGTTCTTC